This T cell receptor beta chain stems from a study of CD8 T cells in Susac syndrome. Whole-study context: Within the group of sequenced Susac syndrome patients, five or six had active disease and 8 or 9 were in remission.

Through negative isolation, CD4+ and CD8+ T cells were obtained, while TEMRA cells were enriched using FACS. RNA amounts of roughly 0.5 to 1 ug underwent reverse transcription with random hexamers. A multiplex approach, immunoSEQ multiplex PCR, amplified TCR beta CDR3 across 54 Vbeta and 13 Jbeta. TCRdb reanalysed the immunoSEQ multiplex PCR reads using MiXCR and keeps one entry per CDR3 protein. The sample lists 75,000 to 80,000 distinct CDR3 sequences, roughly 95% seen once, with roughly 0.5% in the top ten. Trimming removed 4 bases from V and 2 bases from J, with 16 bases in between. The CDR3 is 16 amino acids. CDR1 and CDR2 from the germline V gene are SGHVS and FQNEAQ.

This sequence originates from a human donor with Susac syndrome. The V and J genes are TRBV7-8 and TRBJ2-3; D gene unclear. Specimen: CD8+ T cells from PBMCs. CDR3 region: CASSSGSFSVTDTQYF. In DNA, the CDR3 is TGTGCCAGCAGCTCCGGGTCCTTCTCCGTCACAGATACGCAGTATTTT.